A selection of T cell receptor beta chains follows, all from one sample in a study of cytomegalovirus exposure and HLA in healthy donors. Using immunoSEQ multiplex PCR, the repertoire was profiled, and TCRdb retains in-frame clones only, with some absent. The sample gives more than 100,000 clones, 65% to 90% of which show up once; less than 2.5% is in the top ten. The specimen was PBMCs. The receptors were gathered from a man aged 25-40 years in good health and CMV-seronegative. CDR3s include the opening cysteine and the closing phenylalanine or tryptophan. The D gene is left open where the match is weak. Size is stated for part of the rows, as once, few or many counts, or as a class when the clone is expanded.

J gene: TRBJ2-3
V gene: TRBV7-7
clone size: NA
D gene: NA
CDR3 DNA: TGTGCCAGCAGCCCGCGACAGGCCGGGACGCAGTATTTT
CDR3 protein: CASSPRQAGTQYF

J gene: TRBJ1-6
V gene: TRBV28
clone size: NA
D gene: NA
CDR3 DNA: TGTGCCAGCAGTTTTATATTACAGGGATTTGATAATTCACCCCTCCACTTT
CDR3 protein: CASSFILQGFDNSPLHF

J gene: TRBJ1-1
V gene: TRBV11-2
clone size: once
D gene: NA
CDR3 DNA: TGTGCCAGCACCGGTCCTCGGGTAATAGACACTGAAGCTTTCTTT
CDR3 protein: CASTGPRVIDTEAFF

J gene: TRBJ2-2
V gene: TRBV7-2
clone size: NA
D gene: NA
CDR3 DNA: TGTGCCAGCAGCTTGGGGGTTGGGGGCCTGCGCGGGGAGCTGTTTTTT
CDR3 protein: CASSLGVGGLRGELFF

J gene: TRBJ2-7
V gene: TRBV14
clone size: NA
D gene: NA
CDR3 DNA: TGTGCCAGCAGCCAGCGCCGGGACAACCTCTACGAGCAGTACTTC
CDR3 protein: CASSQRRDNLYEQYF

J gene: TRBJ1-2
V gene: TRBV6-6
clone size: NA
D gene: NA
CDR3 DNA: TGTGCCAGCAGTCCCTCGGTGTCCTATGGCTACACCTTC
CDR3 protein: CASSPSVSYGYTF

J gene: TRBJ2-6
V gene: TRBV7-2
clone size: NA
D gene: NA
CDR3 DNA: TGTGCCAGCAGCCAAGACAACTCTGGGGCCAACGTCCTGACTTTC
CDR3 protein: CASSQDNSGANVLTF

J gene: TRBJ1-1
V gene: TRBV7-9
clone size: NA
D gene: NA
CDR3 DNA: TGTGCCAGCAGCTTAGCAGGGGCAATGAACACTGAAGCTTTCTTT
CDR3 protein: CASSLAGAMNTEAFF

J gene: TRBJ2-3
V gene: TRBV28
clone size: NA
D gene: TRBD2
CDR3 DNA: TGTGCCAGCATCCCCGACAGAAGGGAGGGTACGCAGTATTTT
CDR3 protein: CASIPDRREGTQYF

J gene: TRBJ1-4
V gene: TRBV29-1
clone size: NA
D gene: NA
CDR3 DNA: TGCAGCGTTCGAGACAGGAATGAAAAACTGTTTTTT
CDR3 protein: CSVRDRNEKLFF

J gene: TRBJ2-1
V gene: TRBV10-3
clone size: NA
D gene: TRBD2
CDR3 DNA: TGTGCCATCAGTGAAGCGGGGACCTACAATGAGCAGTTCTTC
CDR3 protein: CAISEAGTYNEQFF

J gene: TRBJ1-1
V gene: TRBV6-5
clone size: few
D gene: TRBD1
CDR3 DNA: TGTGCCAGCACCGACGGGGCAGGGGGCAATGGAGCTTTCTTT
CDR3 protein: CASTDGAGGNGAFF

J gene: TRBJ2-1
V gene: TRBV10-3
clone size: NA
D gene: TRBD1
CDR3 DNA: TGTGCCATCATGATCGAAGCCGGGACAGGGAGCCAGTTCTTC
CDR3 protein: CAIMIEAGTGSQFF

J gene: TRBJ1-3
V gene: TRBV7-9
clone size: NA
D gene: TRBD1
CDR3 DNA: TGTGCCAGCAGCTTCGAACAGGGGGCATTACCGAACACCATATATTTT
CDR3 protein: CASSFEQGALPNTIYF

J gene: TRBJ2-2
V gene: TRBV11-3
clone size: NA
D gene: NA
CDR3 DNA: TGTGCCAGCGGGCCCGGGGGGCTTACCGGGGAGCTGTTTTTT
CDR3 protein: CASGPGGLTGELFF

J gene: TRBJ1-2
V gene: TRBV14
clone size: NA
D gene: NA
CDR3 DNA: TGTGCCAGCAGCCAAGATCTTTTTAAGGGAGAAGGTGGCTACACCTTC
CDR3 protein: CASSQDLFKGEGGYTF

J gene: TRBJ2-7
V gene: TRBV19
clone size: NA
D gene: TRBD1
CDR3 DNA: TGTGCCAGTAGTAGGGGACAGGGGTCCTACGAGCAGTACTTC
CDR3 protein: CASSRGQGSYEQYF

J gene: TRBJ2-5
V gene: TRBV5-6
clone size: NA
D gene: NA
CDR3 DNA: TGTGCCAGCAGCTTGGTAGGGGGCCAAGAGACCCAGTACTTC
CDR3 protein: CASSLVGGQETQYF

J gene: TRBJ2-3
V gene: TRBV7-6
clone size: NA
D gene: TRBD2
CDR3 DNA: TGTGCCAGCAGCTTAGTGGTTGTGGGGGGGTTGGCAGATACGCAGTATTTT
CDR3 protein: CASSLVVVGGLADTQYF

J gene: TRBJ1-1
V gene: TRBV27
clone size: NA
D gene: NA
CDR3 DNA: TGTGCCAGCAGTTTTCAGGGGTTGGGAAAAAACACTGAAGCTTTCTTT
CDR3 protein: CASSFQGLGKNTEAFF

J gene: TRBJ2-7
V gene: TRBV6-5
clone size: NA
D gene: TRBD1
CDR3 DNA: TGTGCCAGCAGTTACGTCTACAGGGGGTCCTACGAGCAGTACTTC
CDR3 protein: CASSYVYRGSYEQYF

J gene: TRBJ2-3
V gene: TRBV27
clone size: NA
D gene: NA
CDR3 DNA: TGTGCCAGCAGAGACAGGAGAGGGTCAGATACGCAGTATTTT
CDR3 protein: CASRDRRGSDTQYF

J gene: TRBJ1-2
V gene: TRBV15
clone size: NA
D gene: TRBD1
CDR3 DNA: TGTGCCACCAGCTACAGGGGCCCTAACTATGGCTACACCTTC
CDR3 protein: CATSYRGPNYGYTF

J gene: TRBJ1-5
V gene: TRBV28
clone size: NA
D gene: NA
CDR3 DNA: TGTGCCAGCAGTTTAAGTACCGGAACAGTCAATCAGCCCCAGCATTTT
CDR3 protein: CASSLSTGTVNQPQHF

J gene: TRBJ1-5
V gene: TRBV19
clone size: NA
D gene: TRBD1
CDR3 DNA: TGTGCCAGTAGTGGGACAGCGAATAGCAATCAGCCCCAGCATTTT
CDR3 protein: CASSGTANSNQPQHF

J gene: TRBJ2-1
V gene: TRBV5-8
clone size: NA
D gene: TRBD2
CDR3 DNA: TGTGCCAGCAGCTGGGCCGGGACTAGCGGGGGGGTTGCTGAGCAGTTCTTC
CDR3 protein: CASSWAGTSGGVAEQFF

J gene: TRBJ2-2
V gene: TRBV6-5
clone size: NA
D gene: NA
CDR3 DNA: TGTGCCAGCAGCTATGAGGGGGCCGGGGAGCTGTTTTTT
CDR3 protein: CASSYEGAGELFF

J gene: TRBJ1-3
V gene: TRBV28
clone size: once
D gene: TRBD1
CDR3 DNA: TGTGCCAGCATTATAACGGACAGGGGGCTCCTCCACCCTGGAAACACCATATATTTT
CDR3 protein: CASIITDRGLLHPGNTIYF

J gene: TRBJ2-2
V gene: TRBV11-3
clone size: NA
D gene: NA
CDR3 DNA: TGTGCCAGCAGCAGTGGACAAGGAACCACCGGGGAGCTGTTTTTT
CDR3 protein: CASSSGQGTTGELFF

J gene: TRBJ2-3
V gene: TRBV4-3
clone size: once
D gene: TRBD2
CDR3 DNA: TGCGCCAGCAGCCAAGAGTCTAGCGGGGGGCGAGATACGCAGTATTTT
CDR3 protein: CASSQESSGGRDTQYF

J gene: TRBJ2-2
V gene: TRBV15
clone size: NA
D gene: TRBD1
CDR3 DNA: TGTGCCACCAGCAGAGATTCAAGGGGGCGCGGGCCCGGGGAGCTGTTTTTT
CDR3 protein: CATSRDSRGRGPGELFF

J gene: TRBJ2-1
V gene: TRBV6-1
clone size: NA
D gene: TRBD1
CDR3 DNA: TGTGCCAGCAGTGAACTAATCAGGGGGCCCTACAATGAGCAGTTCTTC
CDR3 protein: CASSELIRGPYNEQFF

J gene: TRBJ2-7
V gene: TRBV29-1
clone size: few
D gene: NA
CDR3 DNA: TGCAGCGTTGTGGGTCTTACGGGTTACGAGCAGTACTTC
CDR3 protein: CSVVGLTGYEQYF

J gene: TRBJ1-6
V gene: TRBV28
clone size: NA
D gene: TRBD1
CDR3 DNA: TGTGCCAGCAGTCCGGACAGGGTCTCCTATAATTCACCCCTCCACTTT
CDR3 protein: CASSPDRVSYNSPLHF